Described below is a single T cell receptor (beta chain) sequence and its context. The antigen is not known. The method was immunoSEQ multiplex PCR; TCRdb's version includes in-frame clones alone and lacks a portion of them. The repertoire holds about 86,000 clones, roughly 87% seen once, with roughly a sixth in the top ten. This sample stems from a study of graft-versus-host responses after intestinal transplantation. V lost 3 bases, J lost 0 bases, and 5 bases lay in between. The CDR3 has 13 amino acids. Germline lookup yields CDR1 MDHEN and CDR2 SYDVKM. The chain carries TRBV28 and TRBJ2-5; D ambiguous. The clonotype comes from a human donor who received an intestinal transplant. The sample in question was unstimulated CD8+ T cells sorted from spleen or lymph node cells, obtained before intestinal transplant. The CDR3: CASSFAYQETQYF. CDR3 DNA: TGTGCCAGCAGTTTTGCGTACCAAGAGACCCAGTACTTC.